These 21 T cell receptor beta chains originate from one sample sequenced in a study of cytomegalovirus exposure and HLA in healthy donors. Assay used: immunoSEQ multiplex PCR; TCRdb lists only in-frame clones, some missing. The sample has under 150,000 clones; roughly 92% are singletons. Material for sequencing was PBMCs. These receptors were obtained from a man between 18 and 35 years old in good health and CMV-seronegative.

V usage is TRBV4-3 and J usage is TRBJ2-3; 9 nucleotides line up with TRBD1. CDR3 length equals 17 residues. Germline CDR1 is LGHNA and CDR2 is YSLEER. The V segment lost 2 bases and the J segment 3 bases; nucleotides outside the gene matches: 9. The CDR3: CASSQPHPGQGTDTQYF. In DNA, the CDR3 is TGCGCCAGCAGCCAACCACATCCGGGACAGGGAACAGATACGCAGTATTTT.

The CDR3 is CASSVQSGSSYNEQFF. DNA of the CDR3: TGTGCCAGCAGCGTCCAATCGGGGAGCTCCTACAATGAGCAGTTCTTC. The chain couples TRBV9 to TRBJ2-1, with D possibly TRBD2 on 5 matching bases. Between the trimmed V and J ends, which lost 2 bases and 0 bases, there was a span of 12 bases. The germline gives CDR1 SGDLS, CDR2 YYNGEE. CDR3 size: 16 residues.

V usage is TRBV5-4 and J usage is TRBJ1-2, with 7 bases that match TRBD1. Per germline, CDR1 SGHNT and CDR2 YYREEE (reference sequence). This CDR3 is built from 14 residues. The junction had 4 bases not matched to a gene; V was cut back by 0 bases and J by 5 bases. The CDR3 here is CASSLDRGFYGYTF. CDR3 nucleotide sequence: TGTGCCAGCAGCTTGGACAGGGGTTTTTATGGCTACACCTTC.

The chain couples TRBV19 to TRBJ1-2, with no clear D. V was clipped by 0 bases and J by 5 bases, with 13 bases between them. The germline CDR1 and CDR2 sequences are LNHDA and SQIVND (reference sequence). CDR3 length: 15 residues. CDR3 sequence reads: CASSIERVAGYGYTF. CDR3 nucleotide sequence: TGTGCCAGTAGTATAGAGCGGGTGGCAGGATATGGCTACACCTTC.

The chain is built from TRBV19 and TRBJ1-2, with D possibly matching TRBD1 (5 bases). The CDR3 extends over 17 amino acids. Germline V lookup: CDR1 LNHDA, CDR2 SQIVND (reference sequence). V was pared by 3 bases and J by 0 bases, with 17 bases between. In nucleotides, the CDR3 is TGTGCCAGTAGTATTAGGGACTACAGGACTACTAACTATGGCTACACCTTC. This gives the protein CASSIRDYRTTNYGYTF.

This sequence joins TRBV25-1 and TRBJ1-5; 9 nucleotides match TRBD1. In germline, CDR1 is MGHDK, CDR2 SYGVNS. The J segment lost 4 bases and the V segment lost 8 bases, leaving 6 bases of the junction unmatched. The CDR3 runs 14 residues. The CDR3 region is CASPPGTGNQPQHF. The CDR3, as DNA: TGTGCCAGCCCCCCGGGGACAGGGAATCAGCCCCAGCATTTT.

The gene calls are TRBV11-3 and TRBJ2-2; TRBD1 might be the D (5 bases). Germline-derived CDR1 and CDR2 are SGHNT and YENEEA. Trimming stripped 3 bases from V and 3 bases from J, with 11 bases between. The CDR3 covers 15 residues. This CDR3 reads CASSFRGSDTGELFF. For the CDR3, the DNA is TGTGCCAGCAGCTTTAGGGGATCGGACACCGGGGAGCTGTTTTTT.

The CDR3 DNA reads TGTGCCTGGAAGGGCCTTCGCGGGGCCAAACTGAGCTCCTACAATGAGCAGTTCTTC. Translating gives CAWKGLRGAKLSSYNEQFF. The chain recombines TRBV30 with TRBJ2-1; possible D gene TRBD2, 6 bases. V was trimmed by 4 bases and J by 0 bases, leaving 25 bases between them. The V gene's germline CDR1 is GTSNPN and CDR2 SVGIG (reference sequence). The CDR3 has 19 amino acids. Looking up the rest from reference TRBV30 and TRBJ2-1 gives the full variable domain: SQTIHQWPATLVQPVGSPLSLECTVEGTSNPNLYWYRQAAGRGLQLLFYSVGIGQISSEVPQNLSASRPQDRQFILSSKKLLLSDSGFYLCAWKGLRGAKLSSYNEQFFGPGTRLTVL.

J is TRBJ1-2 and V is TRBV2; D gene unclear. The CDR3 loop spans 16 amino acids. V lost 1 base to trimming and J lost 8 bases, with 20 bases between them. Germline V gene data show CDR1 as SNHLY and CDR2 as FYNNEI. The CDR3 region is CASSEDLAEATGGYTF. CDR3 sequence (DNA): TGTGCCAGCAGTGAAGACTTGGCGGAAGCAACGGGAGGCTACACCTTC.

The chain combines TRBV6-1 with TRBJ1-5, with TRBD1 identical over 7 bases. This CDR3 is built from 14 residues. Trimming took 3 bases from V and 5 from J; bases not matched to a gene: 4. Per the germline V gene, CDR1 is MNHNS and CDR2 is SASEGT. In DNA, the CDR3 is TGTGCCAGCAGTGAGGGGACAGATCATCAGCCCCAGCATTTT. Translation gives CASSEGTDHQPQHF.

In its sample, this clone was seen a few times. The V and J genes are TRBV10-3 and TRBJ1-2; D may be TRBD1 (5 bases). Per germline, CDR1 ENHRY and CDR2 SYGVKD. Deletions cut 4 bases from V and 4 bases from J, with 10 bases between. The length of the CDR3 is 13 residues. In DNA form, the CDR3 reads TGTGCCATCAGTGGGGGCCTTCGCTATGGCTACACCTTC. Translating it yields CAISGGLRYGYTF.

V is TRBV7-6 and J is TRBJ1-1; no reliable D call. V dropped 5 bases and J dropped 3 bases, with 13 bases sitting between them. This CDR3 is 14 amino acids long. Germline CDR1 SGHVS, CDR2 FNYEAQ. The CDR3 DNA sequence: TGTGCCAGCAGCCTAATGAGCGGGGACACTGAAGCTTTCTTT. Protein product: CASSLMSGDTEAFF.

The rearrangement links TRBV19 to TRBJ1-5; possibly TRBD1 for D (6 bases). In germline, CDR1 is LNHDA, CDR2 SQIVND (reference sequence). V gave up 6 bases and J gave up 0 bases, with 12 bases separating them. The CDR3 contains 15 residues. The CDR3 sequence is CASRTTGYSNQPQHF. Here the CDR3 DNA reads TGTGCCAGTAGGACGACAGGATATAGCAATCAGCCCCAGCATTTT.

In DNA, the CDR3 is TGTGCCAGCAGCGCGCCCCGAACTGGGCAGTATTTT. Translated, it gives CASSAPRTGQYF. J is TRBJ2-3 and V is TRBV9; unclear D gene. The CDR3 contains 12 residues. Trimming cost V 3 bases and J 11 bases, with 13 bases left between them. Germline V gene data show CDR1 as SGDLS and CDR2 as YYNGEE.

This chain connects TRBV2 to TRBJ1-4; TRBD1 is a possible D gene (5 bases). CDR1 SNHLY and CDR2 FYNNEI come from the germline V gene. The CDR3 contains 16 residues. The V and J ends lost 0 bases and 8 bases respectively, with 16 bases between them. The CDR3 region has the DNA TGTGCCAGCAGTGAAGCGGGGGGTGGCCCCAGGGAAAAACTGTTTTTT. This encodes CASSEAGGGPREKLFF.

The V gene is TRBV10-3, the J gene TRBJ2-1, with D possibly TRBD2 on 5 matching bases. The CDR3 contains 15 residues. Germline V lookup: CDR1 ENHRY, CDR2 SYGVKD. Deletions cut 0 bases from V and 4 bases from J, with 10 bases between. In DNA, the CDR3 is TGTGCCATCAGTGAGTCTTGGCTAGCTTACAATGAGCAGTTCTTC. Encoded protein: CAISESWLAYNEQFF.

The V call is TRBV7-2, the J call TRBJ1-5, with D maybe TRBD1 (5 bases). The CDR3 runs 15 residues. Trimming removed 1 base from V and 0 bases from J, with 7 bases in between. From germline, CDR1 is SGHTA and CDR2 FQGNSA. The CDR3 reads CASSLEGYSNQPQHF. The CDR3 bases are TGTGCCAGCAGCTTAGAGGGGTATAGCAATCAGCCCCAGCATTTT.

In regard to this clone: The junction differs from germline at one of its ends, possibly a read error. The chain has TRBV9 and TRBJ1-2; 9 bases are a match to TRBD1. Germline loops: CDR1 SGDLS, CDR2 YYNGEE. The length of the CDR3 is 16 residues. The CDR3: CASSTGQGALNYGHTF. CDR3 DNA: TGTGCCAGCAGCACGGGACAGGGCGCCCTTAACTATGGCCACACCTTC.

The rearrangement links TRBV18 to TRBJ1-1; D gene unclear. Germline V gene data show CDR1 as KGHSH and CDR2 as LQKENI. This CDR3 contains 15 residues. The V end lost 1 base, the J end lost 1 base, and 10 bases lay between the germline ends. In nucleotides, the CDR3 is TGTGCCAGCTCACCACGAGGGTTGGGGAACACTGAAGCTTTCTTT. It encodes CASSPRGLGNTEAFF. Full variable domain (outside the CDR3, taken from reference TRBV18 and TRBJ1-1): NAGVMQNPRHLVRRRGQEARLRCSPMKGHSHVYWYRQLPEEGLKFMVYLQKENIIDESGMPKERFSAEFPKEGPSILRIQQVVRGDSAAYFCASSPRGLGNTEAFFGQGTRLTVV.

V usage is TRBV30 and J usage is TRBJ1-6, with a weak D call TRBD1 (6 bases). Germline V gene lookup returns CDR1 GTSNPN and CDR2 SVGIG (reference sequence). This CDR3 spans 14 amino acids. Trimming cost V 3 bases and J 0 bases, with 6 bases left between them. CDR3 DNA sequence: TGTGCCTGGAGGGACAGCTCCTATAATTCACCCCTCCACTTT. Translation gives CAWRDSSYNSPLHF.

The chain employs TRBV5-6 and TRBJ2-6, with TRBD1 identical over 11 bases. CDR1 SGHDT and CDR2 YYEEEE come from the germline V gene. The V gene end was trimmed by 4 bases and the J gene end by 4 bases; junction bases not matched to a gene: 7. The CDR3 loop spans 17 amino acids. CDR3 sequence: CASSRTGGAVGANVLTF. As DNA, the CDR3 is TGTGCCAGCAGCAGGACAGGGGGCGCGGTAGGGGCCAACGTCCTGACTTTC.